Below are 12 T cell receptor beta chains sequenced from a single sample in a study of PD-1 blockade in classical Hodgkin lymphoma. Assay used: immunoSEQ multiplex PCR; TCRdb lists only in-frame clones, some missing. Of approximately 30,000 clones listed, 80% are singletons. Noted time point: cycle 4 day 1 (C4D1), after six to seven weeks of nivolumab. All the patients suffered relapse after autologous stem cell transplantation, and brentuximab vedotin exposure differed. Sequenced material: peripheral blood mononuclear cells (PBMCs), taken before the fourth cycle of nivolumab. Every receptor here comes from a human donor with classical Hodgkin lymphoma.

The CDR3 DNA follows: TGTGCCAGCTCACCAGTTAGGGGGTACACAGATACGCAGTATTTT. Its translation: CASSPVRGYTDTQYF. This sequence joins TRBV18 and TRBJ2-3, with D possibly being TRBD1 (6 bases). This CDR3 comprises 15 residues. The V end lost 2 bases, the J end lost 2 bases, and 11 bases lay between the germline ends. CDR1 is KGHSH, CDR2 LQKENI, per germline.

This clone is judged medium-sized (0.01 to 0.1%). The gene calls are TRBV29-1 and TRBJ2-3, with D possibly being TRBD1 or TRBD2 (5 bases each). This CDR3 has 11 amino acids. Trimming removed 6 bases from V and 1 base from J, with 5 bases in between. Germline loops: CDR1 SQVTM, CDR2 ANQGSEA. CDR3 region: CSVGGTDTQYF. CDR3 nucleotide sequence: TGCAGCGTGGGGGGCACAGATACGCAGTATTTT.

V gene TRBV4-1 combines with J gene TRBJ2-2; D is unclear. The CDR3 is 14 residues long. Looked up from germline, CDR1 is MGHRA and CDR2 is YSYEKL. V was clipped by 4 bases and J by 7 bases, with 13 bases between them. For the CDR3, the DNA is TGCGCCAGCAGCCCCCAAATAGCCATCGGGGAGCTGTTTTTT. As protein: CASSPQIAIGELFF.

The chain uses TRBV19 and TRBJ2-2; the match to TRBD2 covers 7 bases. The CDR3 has 15 amino acids. The germline V gene encodes CDR1 LNHDA and CDR2 SQIVND (reference sequence). Unmatched junction bases numbered 5, after V lost 1 base and J lost 6 bases. CDR3 in DNA: TGTGCCAGTAGTATAGGTAGCGGGTATGCCGGGGAGCTGTTTTTT. Translated, it gives CASSIGSGYAGELFF.

The chain recombines TRBV6-1 with TRBJ1-5; D possibly corresponds to TRBD1 (6 bases). The CDR3 sequence is 15 residues long. V shed 7 bases and J shed 0 bases, with 13 bases lying between them. CDR1 and CDR2 (germline): MNHNS, SASEGT. This CDR3 reads CASTRTDYSNQPQHF. For the CDR3, the DNA is TGTGCCAGCACCCGGACAGATTATAGCAATCAGCCCCAGCATTTT.

Of note for this clone: One junction end disagrees with the germline gene, perhaps due to a read error. The chain carries TRBV5-4 and TRBJ2-5, with 7 positions matching TRBD2. Germline CDR1 is SGHNT and CDR2 is YYREEE (reference sequence). The CDR3 extends over 14 amino acids. The CDR3 sequence: CASSLGEGPETQYF. CDR3 nucleotide sequence: TGTGCCAGCAGTTTGGGGGAGGGGCCGGAGACCCAGTACTTC.

This sequence joins TRBV29-1 and TRBJ2-7; D is possibly TRBD1 (5 bases). The V end lost 8 bases, the J end lost 0 bases, and 14 bases lay between the germline ends. There are 13 residues in the CDR3. CDR1 SQVTM and CDR2 ANQGSEA come from the germline V gene. In nucleotides, the CDR3 is TGCAGCATACGAGTGACAGACTCCTACGAGCAGTACTTC. Protein product: CSIRVTDSYEQYF.

This clone was recorded a few times. V usage is TRBV18 and J usage is TRBJ2-2; possibly TRBD1 for D (6 bases). The CDR3 is 15 residues long. Germline lookup yields CDR1 KGHSH and CDR2 LQKENI. V was cut by 5 bases and J by 7 bases, with 17 bases left in between. Here the CDR3 DNA reads TGTGCCAGCTCAAAGACCGGGACACAGGACGGGGAGCTGTTTTTT. This translates into CASSKTGTQDGELFF.

This chain links TRBV6-6 with TRBJ1-5; D unclear. Between the trimmed V and J ends, which lost 4 bases and 4 bases, there was a span of 2 bases. This CDR3 spans 11 amino acids. Germline V CDR1 and CDR2: MNHNY, SVGAGI (reference sequence). CDR3 amino acids: CASSSNQPQHF. DNA for the CDR3: TGTGCCAGCAGTTCTAATCAGCCCCAGCATTTT.

The gene calls are TRBV19 and TRBJ2-2; 10 positions agree with TRBD2. Trimming cost V 6 bases and J 5 bases; bases outside gene matches: 9. CDR1 LNHDA and CDR2 SQIVND come from the germline V gene (reference sequence). The length of the CDR3 is 16 residues. Written as DNA, the CDR3 is TGTGCCAGTAGCCCTCAGGCTAGCGGGAGAACCGGGGAGCTGTTTTTT. Protein: CASSPQASGRTGELFF.

The rearrangement joins TRBV6-1 to TRBJ1-2; no clear D. The ends were cut back, 4 bases at V and 4 bases at J, with 16 bases in the middle. The CDR3 spans 15 residues. Germline V gene sequence: CDR1 MNHNS, CDR2 SASEGT. The CDR3 loop reads CASSVAPGEGYGYTF. The DNA for the CDR3 is TGTGCCAGCAGTGTGGCCCCCGGGGAGGGCTATGGCTACACCTTC.

The chain carries TRBV28 and TRBJ2-7; 8 nucleotides match TRBD1. V was pared by 4 bases and J by 3 bases, with 11 bases of the junction left unmatched. The CDR3 has 16 amino acids. Germline lookup yields CDR1 MDHEN and CDR2 SYDVKM. DNA of the CDR3: TGTGCCAGCAGTTCGACGCGACAGGGGCCCAACTACGAGCAGTACTTC. It yields the protein CASSSTRQGPNYEQYF.